These 7 T cell receptor beta chains came from one sample sequenced in a study of cytomegalovirus exposure and HLA in healthy donors. A multiplex PCR was run with 60 Vbeta primers and 13 Jbeta primers. Sequencing used immunoSEQ multiplex PCR; TCRdb keeps in-frame clones, though not all of them. The sample holds tens of thousands of clones, approximately 78% seen once. The sample was PBMCs. The receptors stem from a male donor in good health and CMV-seropositive.

The V and J genes are TRBV4-2 and TRBJ2-3, with 13 bases fitting TRBD2. Unmatched junction bases numbered 0, after V lost 0 bases and J lost 3 bases. This CDR3 comprises 16 residues. Germline V gene lookup returns CDR1 LGHNA and CDR2 YNFKEQ. The CDR3 DNA sequence: TGTGCCAGCAGCCAAGAACTAGCGGGAGGGACAGATACGCAGTATTTT. Residues: CASSQELAGGTDTQYF.

Only a few counts were recorded for this clone. This chain connects TRBV6-4 to TRBJ2-1; 12 bases are shared with TRBD2. J was trimmed by 6 bases and V by 0 bases; bases with no gene match: 0. Germline loops: CDR1 MRHNA, CDR2 SNTAGT. The CDR3 sequence is 15 residues long. DNA for the CDR3: TGTGCCAGCAGTGACTCGACTAGCGGGAGCAATGAGCAGTTCTTC. Its translation: CASSDSTSGSNEQFF.

This clone appeared a few times. This chain uses TRBV10-3 with TRBJ1-5; 11 bases match TRBD1. Germline CDR1 is ENHRY and CDR2 is SYGVKD. Trimming at V came to 10 bases and at J to 2 bases, leaving 10 bases not matched to a gene. The CDR3 consists of 16 residues. The CDR3 sequence is CATRGGDRGGNQPQHF. For the CDR3, the DNA is TGTGCCACCAGGGGTGGGGACAGGGGGGGCAATCAGCCCCAGCATTTT.

The chain uses TRBV9 and TRBJ1-1; D unresolved. This CDR3 comprises 15 residues. Germline CDR1 SGDLS, CDR2 YYNGEE. The V gene lost 0 bases and the J gene lost 3 bases, with 12 bases spanning the gap. This chain's CDR3 is CASSVESWAYTEAFF. The DNA of the CDR3 is TGTGCCAGCAGCGTAGAATCGTGGGCTTACACTGAAGCTTTCTTT.

The chain employs TRBV14 and TRBJ2-3; D is undetermined. The CDR3 totals 12 residues. The V gene's germline CDR1 is SGHDN and CDR2 FVKESK. Trimming took off 4 bases at V and 10 bases at J, with 12 bases between the two ends. CDR3 coding DNA: TGTGCCAGCAGCCGGGCCCCCCCGGCGCAGTATTTT. Amino acid sequence: CASSRAPPAQYF.

This chain joins TRBV7-7 and TRBJ2-5; D is uncertain. Trimming stripped 5 bases from V and 5 bases from J, with 15 bases between. This CDR3 spans 14 amino acids. Germline V lookup: CDR1 SSHAT, CDR2 FNYEAQ (reference sequence). CDR3 coding DNA: TGTGCCAGCAGCCCTGCTGGCCCCCTGGAGACCCAGTACTTC. Its translation: CASSPAGPLETQYF.

The J gene is TRBJ1-1, the V gene TRBV10-1; D is undetermined. The CDR3 covers 14 residues. Between the trimmed V and J ends, which lost 0 bases and 3 bases, there was a span of 8 bases. The germline CDR1 and CDR2 sequences are WNHNN and SYGVQD (reference sequence). This CDR3 is CASSESVRYTEAFF. CDR3 in DNA: TGCGCCAGCAGTGAGTCGGTACGGTACACTGAAGCTTTCTTT.